The 22 T cell receptor beta chains given below trace back to one sample, sequenced in a study of cytomegalovirus exposure and HLA in healthy donors. The PCR had 60 Vbeta and 13 Jbeta primers. Only in-frame clones appear in the TCRdb table, and some are missing; sequencing was by immunoSEQ multiplex PCR. The table records 150,000 to 200,000 clones, more than 75% of them present only once. The sample comprised PBMCs. The receptors originated from a woman in her thirties in good health and CMV-seropositive.

The chain's CDR3 is CASSVEDGRTEAFF. The CDR3, as DNA: TGTGCCAGCAGCGTAGAGGACGGGAGGACTGAAGCTTTCTTT. The genes are TRBV9 and TRBJ1-1; no definite D call. Germline assignment: CDR1 SGDLS and CDR2 YYNGEE. The CDR3 covers 14 residues. Trimming took 0 bases from V and 5 from J, leaving 11 bases between them.

The chain has TRBV6-5 and TRBJ1-3; D is ambiguous. CDR3 length equals 16 residues. Germline assignment: CDR1 MNHEY and CDR2 SVGAGI. V was trimmed by 2 bases and J by 2 bases, leaving 13 bases between them. The CDR3 protein is CASSYGRSVPGNTIYF. The CDR3 DNA reads as TGTGCCAGCAGTTACGGGAGATCGGTTCCTGGAAACACCATATATTTT.

The chain joins TRBV9 to TRBJ1-2; D call uncertain. Germline V gene sequence: CDR1 SGDLS, CDR2 YYNGEE. The CDR3 is 13 residues long. V lost 1 base, J lost 7 bases, and 11 bases lay in between. CDR3 amino acids: CASSVSGETGYTF. In nucleotides, the CDR3 is TGTGCCAGCAGCGTATCGGGTGAGACTGGCTACACCTTC.

The chain uses TRBV6-5 and TRBJ2-7; 7 positions match TRBD1. CDR3 length: 14 amino acids. Losses at the gene ends were 6 bases for V and 2 bases for J; bases not matched to a gene: 7. Germline V gives CDR1 MNHEY, CDR2 SVGAGI. DNA of the CDR3: TGTGCCAGCAGCAGGACAGGAGCGCCCTACGAGCAGTACTTC. It yields the protein CASSRTGAPYEQYF.

CDR3 sequence: CASSQGTPTGELFF. CDR3 nucleotide sequence: TGCGCCAGCAGCCAGGGGACACCCACCGGGGAGCTGTTTTTT. The chain employs TRBV5-1 and TRBJ2-2; D might be TRBD1 (6 bases). This CDR3 region has 14 residues. In germline, CDR1 is SGHRS, CDR2 YFSETQ. The V gene lost 4 bases and the J gene lost 4 bases, with 11 bases spanning the gap. The whole variable domain, filled in from reference TRBV5-1 and TRBJ2-2, reads KAGVTQTPRYLIKTRGQQVTLSCSPISGHRSVSWYQQTPGQGLQFLFEYFSETQRNKGNFPGRFSGRQFSNSRSEMNVSTLELGDSALYLCASSQGTPTGELFFGEGSRLTVL.

The chain carries TRBV11-1 and TRBJ2-3, with D possibly TRBD1 on 5 matching bases. Germline loops: CDR1 SGHAT, CDR2 FQDESV (reference sequence). CDR3 length: 16 residues. V lost 5 bases, J lost 0 bases, and 15 bases lay in between. The CDR3, as DNA: TGTGCCAGCAGCCCCCGAAAGGGGCGAAGCACAGATACGCAGTATTTT. Translating gives CASSPRKGRSTDTQYF.

CDR3 region: CASSGGPSQGAYEQYF. The CDR3 DNA follows: TGTGCCAGCAGTGGGGGACCTTCACAGGGGGCTTACGAGCAGTACTTC. The chain couples TRBV6-1 to TRBJ2-7; TRBD1 agrees at 9 bases. This CDR3 region has 16 residues. The V and J ends lost 4 bases and 4 bases, in that order; junction bases with no gene match: 11. The germline V gene encodes CDR1 MNHNS and CDR2 SASEGT.

The genes are TRBV27 and TRBJ1-2; D may be TRBD1 (6 bases). This CDR3 is built from 13 residues. Germline V gives CDR1 MNHEY, CDR2 SMNVEV (reference sequence). V lost 2 bases and J 4 bases, leaving 8 bases between the germline ends. The CDR3 here is CASSLRGGYGYTF. The CDR3 nucleotides read TGTGCCAGCAGTTTAAGGGGGGGCTATGGCTACACCTTC.

This chain links TRBV9 with TRBJ1-3; tentative D call: TRBD1 (5 bases). This CDR3 region has 15 residues. The V end lost 3 bases, the J end lost 0 bases, and 10 bases lay between the germline ends. CDR1 and CDR2 (germline): SGDLS, YYNGEE. The CDR3 coding sequence is TGTGCCAGCAGCGCTACAGGTTTCTCTGGAAACACCATATATTTT. This encodes CASSATGFSGNTIYF.

Concerning this clone itself: The junction and the germline gene differ at one end; a read error may be behind it. This sequence joins TRBV6-1 and TRBJ2-3, with TRBD1 matching 8 bases. Germline V lookup: CDR1 MNHNS, CDR2 SASEGT. The CDR3 has 15 amino acids. CDR3 nucleotides: TGTGCCAGCAGTGAAATCGCAGGGGGCACGGATACGCAGTATTTT. Translating it yields CASSEIAGGTDTQYF.

Only one count was recorded for this clone. The chain couples TRBV25-1 to TRBJ1-5; D is perhaps TRBD1 (5 bases). The CDR3 is made up of 12 amino acids. Germline lookup yields CDR1 MGHDK and CDR2 SYGVNS. V was trimmed by 5 bases and J by 7 bases, leaving 9 bases between them. CDR3 bases: TGTGCCAGCAGTACAAGGGGCCAGCCCCAGCATTTT. Translation: CASSTRGQPQHF.

The rearrangement uses TRBV11-3 and TRBJ2-1; tentatively, D is TRBD1 (5 bases). The CDR3 is 17 residues long. V was clipped by 0 bases and J by 3 bases, with 15 bases between them. The germline V gene has CDR1 SGHNT and CDR2 YENEEA. CDR3 nucleotide sequence: TGTGCCAGCAGCTTAGATTGGACAAAAGCAAACTACAATGAGCAGTTCTTC. This encodes CASSLDWTKANYNEQFF. The full variable domain, completed using reference TRBV11-3 and TRBJ2-1, is EAGVVQSPRYKIIEKKQPVAFWCNPISGHNTLYWYLQNLGQGPELLIRYENEEAVDDSQLPKDRFSAERLKGVDSTLKIQPAELGDSAVYLCASSLDWTKANYNEQFFGPGTRLTVL.

V usage is TRBV7-2 and J usage is TRBJ2-5; 16 nucleotides align to TRBD2. The CDR3 runs 17 residues. The germline V gene encodes CDR1 SGHTA and CDR2 FQGNSA. V shed 5 bases, J shed 5 bases, and the junction held 8 bases outside the gene matches. The CDR3 sequence is CASSLLPGLAGGETQYF. The CDR3 DNA sequence: TGTGCCAGCAGCCTACTCCCGGGACTAGCGGGGGGGGAGACCCAGTACTTC.

The V gene is TRBV4-3, the J gene TRBJ2-2; 8 bases match TRBD1. Germline CDR1 is LGHNA and CDR2 is YSLEER. The CDR3 runs 17 residues. The J segment lost 4 bases and the V segment lost 4 bases, leaving 11 bases of the junction unmatched. The CDR3 region is CASSLVGGTGGTGELFF. Written as DNA, the CDR3 is TGCGCCAGCAGCCTGGTGGGTGGGACAGGAGGCACCGGGGAGCTGTTTTTT.

The chain has TRBV10-2 and TRBJ2-4; tentatively, D is TRBD1 (6 bases). V lost 6 bases to trimming and J lost 1 base, with 10 bases between them. This CDR3 has 14 residues. In germline, CDR1 is WSHSY, CDR2 SAAADI. The CDR3 nucleotides read TGCGCCAGCAGGGACAGTGGGGCCAAAAACATTCAGTACTTC. Protein product: CASRDSGAKNIQYF.

The chain links TRBV28 to TRBJ1-4; 8 nucleotides agree with TRBD1. This CDR3 spans 15 amino acids. V trimming: 6 bases; J trimming: 5 bases; junction bases outside the gene matches: 8. CDR1 and CDR2 from the germline V gene are MDHEN and SYDVKM. CDR3 in DNA: TGTGCCAGCAGGCATGGGGACAGGCGAAATGAAAAACTGTTTTTT. This translates into CASRHGDRRNEKLFF.

The chain recombines TRBV5-1 with TRBJ1-6, with 8 nucleotides matching TRBD1. V trimming: 4 bases; J trimming: 6 bases; junction bases outside the gene matches: 9. CDR1 is SGHRS and CDR2 is YFSETQ in the germline V gene. The CDR3 spans 16 residues. The CDR3 DNA sequence: TGCGCCAGCAGCGCCCAGGGGGCGCTGCTTAATTCACCCCTCCACTTT. This translates into CASSAQGALLNSPLHF.

V gene TRBV2 combines with J gene TRBJ2-2, with D perhaps matching TRBD2 (7 bases). V was clipped by 3 bases and J by 3 bases, with 11 bases between them. The CDR3 is 15 residues long. Germline V gene data show CDR1 as SNHLY and CDR2 as FYNNEI. The CDR3 reads CASSEVGGHTGELFF. CDR3 nucleotide sequence: TGTGCCAGCAGTGAGGTGGGGGGGCACACCGGGGAGCTGTTTTTT.

V is TRBV6-5 and J is TRBJ2-1; perhaps TRBD2 as D (6 bases). With 6 bases removed from V and 6 bases from J, the gap between germline ends came to 15 bases. CDR1 and CDR2 (germline): MNHEY, SVGAGI. The CDR3 consists of 14 residues. CDR3 in amino acids: CASSFSRGTNEQFF. The CDR3 DNA is TGTGCCAGCAGCTTTTCTCGGGGGACCAATGAGCAGTTCTTC.

Written as DNA, the CDR3 is TGTGCCTGGAGTGTATTCACCGGTAGAGAGACCCAGTACTTC. The encoded protein is CAWSVFTGRETQYF. V and J are TRBV30 and TRBJ2-5; D unclear. CDR1 is GTSNPN, CDR2 SVGIG, per germline (reference sequence). The CDR3 length is 14 residues. V was cut by 0 bases and J by 4 bases, with 12 bases left in between. Filled out from reference TRBV30 and TRBJ2-5, the complete variable domain reads SQTIHQWPATLVQPVGSPLSLECTVEGTSNPNLYWYRQAAGRGLQLLFYSVGIGQISSEVPQNLSASRPQDRQFILSSKKLLLSDSGFYLCAWSVFTGRETQYFGPGTRLLVL.

This clone was detected only once. The chain is built from TRBV9 and TRBJ2-2, with D possibly being TRBD2 (6 bases). Germline V lookup: CDR1 SGDLS, CDR2 YYNGEE. V dropped 0 bases and J dropped 7 bases, with 16 bases sitting between them. The CDR3 is made up of 16 amino acids. CDR3 protein: CASSVVPSASNGELFF. The CDR3 DNA reads as TGTGCCAGCAGCGTAGTTCCTAGCGCCTCGAACGGGGAGCTGTTTTTT.

This chain uses TRBV20-1 with TRBJ2-1, with D unclear. Germline CDR1 DFQATT, CDR2 SNEGSKA (reference sequence). The CDR3 is 11 amino acids. V gave up 1 base and J gave up 8 bases, with 6 bases separating them. This chain's CDR3 is CSARVRDEQFF. CDR3 nucleotide sequence: TGCAGTGCTAGAGTTCGCGATGAGCAGTTCTTC.